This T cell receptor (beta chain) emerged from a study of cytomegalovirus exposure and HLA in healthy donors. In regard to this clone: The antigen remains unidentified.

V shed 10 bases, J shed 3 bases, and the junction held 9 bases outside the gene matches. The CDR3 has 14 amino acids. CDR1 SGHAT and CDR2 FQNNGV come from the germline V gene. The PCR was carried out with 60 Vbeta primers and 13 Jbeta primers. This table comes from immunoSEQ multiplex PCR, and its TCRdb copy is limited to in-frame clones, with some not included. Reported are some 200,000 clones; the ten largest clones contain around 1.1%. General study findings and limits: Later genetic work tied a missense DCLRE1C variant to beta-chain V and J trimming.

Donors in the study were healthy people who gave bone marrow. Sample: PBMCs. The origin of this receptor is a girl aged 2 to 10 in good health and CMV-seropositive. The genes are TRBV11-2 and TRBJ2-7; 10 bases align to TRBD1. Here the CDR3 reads CATVGQGVFYEQYF. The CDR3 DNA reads TGTGCCACTGTCGGACAGGGGGTTTTCTACGAGCAGTACTTC.